These 10 T cell receptor beta chains were all obtained from the same sample, sequenced in a study of CD8+ T cells in alopecia areata. Extraction of RNA preceded its reverse transcription into cDNA, which served as the sequencing template. TCRdb's copy holds only in-frame clones and misses some; the assay was immunoSEQ multiplex PCR. The repertoire holds hundreds of thousands of clones, approximately 38% seen once, with roughly 0.5% in the top ten. Treatment noted: oral pan-JAK inhibitor, 5-10 mg twice daily. The sequencing used CD4+ T cells sorted from blood, collected between weeks 30 and 35, from a patient treated with tofacitinib. These receptors all stem from a human donor with alopecia areata.

The chain links TRBV6-6 to TRBJ1-1, with 8 bases identical to TRBD1. CDR3 size: 12 residues. CDR1 and CDR2 from the germline V gene are MNHNY and SVGAGI (reference sequence). The V segment lost 3 bases and the J segment 11 bases; nucleotides outside the gene matches: 5. CDR3 residues: CASSYPDRGAFF. The CDR3 nucleotides are TGTGCCAGCAGTTATCCCGACAGGGGCGCTTTCTTT.

The chain is built from TRBV25-1 and TRBJ2-7, with no clear D. CDR3 length equals 12 residues. CDR1 is MGHDK and CDR2 is SYGVNS in the germline V gene. Trimming removed 3 bases at V and 9 bases at J, with 12 bases between. The CDR3 DNA is TGTGCCAGCAGTGATTATCCTCAAACGCAGTACTTC. Translated, it gives CASSDYPQTQYF.

V is TRBV6-5 and J is TRBJ2-3; no clear D gene. V was shortened by 0 bases and J by 4 bases, with 11 bases between the two germline ends. Germline CDR1 MNHEY, CDR2 SVGAGI. The CDR3 has 15 amino acids. CDR3: CASSYSGPQPDTQYF. CDR3 coding DNA: TGTGCCAGCAGTTACTCGGGCCCGCAGCCAGATACGCAGTATTTT.

The rearrangement uses TRBV30 and TRBJ2-7; D may match TRBD1 or TRBD2 (6 bases each). The CDR3 sequence is 14 residues long. Germline V gene data show CDR1 as GTSNPN and CDR2 as SVGIG (reference sequence). V was trimmed by 2 bases and J by 4 bases, leaving 15 bases between them. This CDR3 reads CAWSHSGARYEQYF. The DNA of the CDR3 is TGTGCCTGGAGTCATTCGGGGGCCCGGTACGAGCAGTACTTC.

The V and J genes are TRBV30 and TRBJ1-2; possible D gene TRBD1, 6 bases. The CDR3 runs to 13 residues. V was trimmed by 6 bases and J by 7 bases, leaving 18 bases between them. The germline CDR1 and CDR2 sequences are GTSNPN and SVGIG (reference sequence). In DNA form, the CDR3 reads TGTGCCTGTCTAGCCCAGGGGAATGGTGGCTACACCTTC. Translated: CACLAQGNGGYTF.

The chain couples TRBV23-1 to TRBJ1-5; D ambiguous. TRBV23-1 is noted as an ORF with a role that remains uncertain. V was shortened by 3 bases and J by 0 bases, with 12 bases between the two germline ends. The length of the CDR3 is 16 residues. The CDR3 DNA reads as TGCGCCAGCAGTCAGAGACACTTCCATAGCAATCAGCCCCAGCATTTT. It yields the protein CASSQRHFHSNQPQHF.

The rearrangement links TRBV2 to TRBJ2-3; D is tentatively TRBD1 or TRBD2 (5 bases each). Trimming left V 6 bases short and J 6 bases short, with 10 bases between. Germline V gives CDR1 SNHLY, CDR2 FYNNEI. This CDR3 is 12 amino acids long. CDR3 protein: CASSPGRDTQYF. Written as DNA, the CDR3 is TGTGCCAGCAGCCCGGGACGGGATACGCAGTATTTT.

A word on this clone: Different DNA sequences within this sample yield the same CDR3. This sequence joins TRBV7-9 and TRBJ2-1, with TRBD2 matching over 11 bases. The V segment lost 3 bases and the J segment 6 bases; nucleotides outside the gene matches: 4. Per germline, CDR1 SEHNR and CDR2 FQNEAQ (reference sequence). There are 15 residues in the CDR3. The CDR3 reads CASSLGLAETNEQFF. The DNA for the CDR3 is TGTGCCAGCAGCTTGGGACTAGCGGAGACCAATGAGCAGTTCTTC.

The table lists this clone with a few counts. The chain carries TRBV18 and TRBJ2-1; 7 nucleotides line up with TRBD1. Germline V gene sequence: CDR1 KGHSH, CDR2 LQKENI. There are 14 residues in the CDR3. V gave up 6 bases and J gave up 4 bases; unmatched junction bases: 6. The CDR3 DNA reads as TGTGCCAGCTCCTTAGGGACAGCGTACAATGAGCAGTTCTTC. This gives the protein CASSLGTAYNEQFF. Combining the CDR3 with reference TRBV18 and TRBJ2-1 gives the whole variable domain NAGVMQNPRHLVRRRGQEARLRCSPMKGHSHVYWYRQLPEEGLKFMVYLQKENIIDESGMPKERFSAEFPKEGPSILRIQQVVRGDSAAYFCASSLGTAYNEQFFGPGTRLTVL.

The chain is built from TRBV5-1 and TRBJ1-1, with 9 bases aligning to TRBD1. This CDR3 spans 15 amino acids. Trimming removed 3 bases from V and 0 bases from J; junction bases left unmatched: 3. Germline-derived CDR1 and CDR2 are SGHRS and YFSETQ. CDR3 amino acids: CASSSGTGLNTEAFF. CDR3 DNA sequence: TGCGCCAGCAGCTCCGGGACAGGGTTGAACACTGAAGCTTTCTTT.